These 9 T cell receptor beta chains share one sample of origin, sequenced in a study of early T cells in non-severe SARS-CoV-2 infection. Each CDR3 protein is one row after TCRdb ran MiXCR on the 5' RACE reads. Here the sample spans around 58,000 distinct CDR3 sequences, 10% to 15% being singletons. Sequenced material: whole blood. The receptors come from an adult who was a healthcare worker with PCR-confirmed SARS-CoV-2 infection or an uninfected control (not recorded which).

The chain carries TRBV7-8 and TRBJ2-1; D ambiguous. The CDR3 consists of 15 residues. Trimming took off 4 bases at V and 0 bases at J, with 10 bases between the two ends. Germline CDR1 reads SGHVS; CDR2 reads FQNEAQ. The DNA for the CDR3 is TGTGCCAGCAGCTCACCTAGGGTCTCCTACAATGAGCAGTTCTTC. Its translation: CASSSPRVSYNEQFF.

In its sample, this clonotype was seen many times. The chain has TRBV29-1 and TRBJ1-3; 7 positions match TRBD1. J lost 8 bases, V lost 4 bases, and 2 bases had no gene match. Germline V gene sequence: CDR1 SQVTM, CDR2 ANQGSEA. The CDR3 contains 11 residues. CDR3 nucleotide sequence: TGCAGCGTTGGACAGGGACACACCATATATTTT. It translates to CSVGQGHTIYF.

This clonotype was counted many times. CDR3 sequence: CASSTQTGRNTEAFF. CDR3 nucleotide sequence: TGTGCCAGCAGCACCCAGACAGGGCGGAACACTGAAGCTTTCTTT. The rearrangement uses TRBV7-2 and TRBJ1-1; 7 nucleotides agree with TRBD1. The CDR3 is made up of 15 amino acids. J was trimmed by 1 base and V by 5 bases; bases with no gene match: 7. The germline gives CDR1 SGHTA, CDR2 FQGNSA. The entire variable domain, with the rest obtained from reference TRBV7-2 and TRBJ1-1, is as follows: GAGVSQSPSNKVTEKGKDVELRCDPISGHTALYWYRQSLGQGLEFLIYFQGNSAPDKSGLPSDRFSAERTGGSVSTLTIQRTQQEDSAVYLCASSTQTGRNTEAFFGQGTRLTVV.

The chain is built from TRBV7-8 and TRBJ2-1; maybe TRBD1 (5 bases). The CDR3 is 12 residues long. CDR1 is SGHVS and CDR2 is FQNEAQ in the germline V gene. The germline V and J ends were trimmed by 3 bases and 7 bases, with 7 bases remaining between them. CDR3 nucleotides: TGTGCCAGCAGCTTTTACAGGAATGAGCAGTTCTTC. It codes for CASSFYRNEQFF.

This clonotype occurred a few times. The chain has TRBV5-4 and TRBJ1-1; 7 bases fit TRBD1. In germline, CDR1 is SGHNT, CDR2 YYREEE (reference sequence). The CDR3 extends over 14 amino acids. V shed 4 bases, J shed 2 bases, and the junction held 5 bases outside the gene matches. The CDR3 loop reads CASSKGTVNTEAFF. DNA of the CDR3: TGTGCCAGCAGCAAAGGGACAGTTAACACTGAAGCTTTCTTT.

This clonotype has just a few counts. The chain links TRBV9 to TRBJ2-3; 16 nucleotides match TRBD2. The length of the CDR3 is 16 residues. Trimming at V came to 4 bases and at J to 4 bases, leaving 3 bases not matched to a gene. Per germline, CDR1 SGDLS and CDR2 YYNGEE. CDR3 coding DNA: TGTGCCAGCAGCCCGGGACTAGCGGGAGGGGCAGATACGCAGTATTTT. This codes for CASSPGLAGGADTQYF.

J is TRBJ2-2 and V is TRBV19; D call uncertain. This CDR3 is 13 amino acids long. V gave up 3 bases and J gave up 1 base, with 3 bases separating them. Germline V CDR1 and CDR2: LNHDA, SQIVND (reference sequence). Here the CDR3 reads CASSMGNTGELFF. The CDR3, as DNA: TGTGCCAGTAGTATGGGGAACACCGGGGAGCTGTTTTTT.

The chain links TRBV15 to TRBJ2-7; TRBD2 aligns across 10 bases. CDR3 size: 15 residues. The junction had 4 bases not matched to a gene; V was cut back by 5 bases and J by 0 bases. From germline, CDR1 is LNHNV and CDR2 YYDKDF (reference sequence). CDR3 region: CATSVGLAVSYEQYF. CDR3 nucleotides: TGTGCCACCAGCGTAGGACTAGCGGTCTCCTACGAGCAGTACTTC.

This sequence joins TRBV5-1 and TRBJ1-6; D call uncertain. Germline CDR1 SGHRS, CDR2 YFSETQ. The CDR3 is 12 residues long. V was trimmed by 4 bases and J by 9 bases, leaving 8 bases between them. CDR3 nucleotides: TGCGCCAGCAGCCCCAGTGGTTCACCCCTCCACTTT. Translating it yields CASSPSGSPLHF. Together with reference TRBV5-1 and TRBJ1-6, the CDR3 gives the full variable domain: KAGVTQTPRYLIKTRGQQVTLSCSPISGHRSVSWYQQTPGQGLQFLFEYFSETQRNKGNFPGRFSGRQFSNSRSEMNVSTLELGDSALYLCASSPSGSPLHFGNGTRLTVT.